Listed below are T cell receptor beta chains from one sample, sequenced in a study of CD8 T cells in ankylosing spondylitis. TCRdb recomputed calls from the 5' RACE reads with MiXCR, one row per CDR3 protein. Here the sample spans approximately 400,000 distinct CDR3 sequences, 25% to 30% being singletons. Input material: blood, either unsorted or a sorted T cell fraction (not recorded which). Receptor source: a male donor with ankylosing spondylitis. Both conserved end residues are part of each CDR3. D genes are given only for firm matches. Size tells how often a clone was seen (once, few, many) or the class of an expanded clone, and some rows leave it out.

d_call | j_call | v_call | clone_size | cdr3_aa | cdr3_nt
. | TRBJ1-2 | TRBV5-1 | few | CASSLDSPNYGYTF | TGCGCCAGCAGCTTGGACAGCCCTAACTATGGCTACACCTTC
. | TRBJ2-6 | TRBV20-1 | few | CSASGTPDSGANVLTF | TGCAGTGCTTCCGGGACCCCGGACTCTGGGGCCAACGTCCTGACTTTC
TRBD1 | TRBJ1-5 | TRBV19 | . | CATKGGQLQPQHF | TGTGCCACTAAGGGGGGACAGCTCCAGCCCCAGCATTTT
. | TRBJ1-6 | TRBV12-3/TRBV12-4 | . | CASSFSGNSPLHF | TGTGCCAGCAGTTTTTCAGGGAATTCACCCCTCCACTTT
. | TRBJ2-3 | TRBV19 | . | CASTQTGPGSRDTQYF | TGTGCCAGTACCCAAACCGGGCCAGGGTCTAGAGATACGCAGTATTTT
. | TRBJ1-4 | TRBV19 | . | CASSIPQGPGGGEKLFF | TGTGCCAGTAGTATACCACAGGGTCCCGGGGGAGGTGAAAAACTGTTTTTT
TRBD2 | TRBJ2-1 | TRBV20-1 | . | CSAEETGGYNEQFF | TGCAGTGCTGAAGAAACCGGGGGGTACAATGAGCAGTTCTTC
. | TRBJ2-3 | TRBV12-3/TRBV12-4 | many | CASSLVGDTQYF | TGTGCCAGCAGTTTAGTCGGGGATACGCAGTATTTT
. | TRBJ2-3 | TRBV20-1 | . | CSAGAGSDTQYF | TGCAGTGCCGGGGCGGGGTCAGATACGCAGTATTTT
TRBD1 | TRBJ1-6 | TRBV20-1 | few | CSAGQAYNSPLHF | TGCAGTGCTGGACAGGCCTATAATTCACCCCTCCACTTT
TRBD1 | TRBJ1-6 | TRBV27 | . | CASTADRGSPLHF | TGTGCCAGCACCGCGGACAGGGGCTCACCCCTCCACTTT
. | TRBJ1-6 | TRBV11-2 | many | CASSETASHNSPLHF | TGTGCCAGCAGCGAGACAGCGAGCCATAATTCACCCCTCCACTTT
TRBD1 | TRBJ2-1 | TRBV20-1 | . | CSAPGQANEQFF | TGCAGTGCTCCGGGACAGGCCAATGAGCAGTTCTTC
TRBD1 | TRBJ2-7 | TRBV30 | . | CAWSTGTGRHF | TGTGCCTGGAGTACCGGGACAGGGAGACACTTC
. | TRBJ1-2 | TRBV21-1 | . | CARLLLGSPGYTF | TGTGCCAGGCTCCTTTTGGGAAGCCCTGGCTACACCTTC
. | TRBJ2-5 | TRBV7-8 | few | CASSLGGRVGTQYF | TGTGCCAGCAGCTTAGGGGGCAGGGTCGGGACCCAGTACTTC
. | TRBJ1-6 | TRBV2 | . | CASSDTNSPLHF | TGTGCCAGCAGCGATACAAATTCACCCCTCCACTTT
TRBD1 | TRBJ2-7 | TRBV20-1 | . | CSASGDRGLVHEQYF | TGCAGTGCTAGTGGGGACAGGGGCCTTGTCCACGAGCAGTACTTC
. | TRBJ2-5 | TRBV15 | . | CATSREPGAQETQYF | TGTGCCACCAGCAGAGAGCCGGGGGCCCAAGAGACCCAGTACTTC
. | TRBJ1-4 | TRBV5-1 | . | CASRTTANNEKLFF | TGCGCCAGCAGAACGACAGCTAATAATGAAAAACTGTTTTTT
. | TRBJ2-5 | TRBV5-1 | . | CASSLAGTVSEETQYF | TGCGCCAGCAGCTTGGCCGGTACAGTCTCGGAGGAGACCCAGTACTTC
. | TRBJ1-5 | TRBV19 | . | CASSLDRGGAKQPQHF | TGTGCCAGTAGTCTAGATCGGGGGGGCGCGAAGCAGCCCCAGCATTTT
. | TRBJ1-3 | TRBV28 | many | CASSFGAGNTIYF | TGTGCCAGCAGTTTCGGCGCCGGAAACACCATATATTTT
. | TRBJ1-6 | TRBV11-2 | . | CASSLVVGGPLSNSPLHF | TGTGCCAGCAGCTTAGTGGTCGGTGGGCCCCTTTCTAATTCACCCCTCCACTTT
. | TRBJ1-6 | TRBV6-4 | . | CASSRGSSPLHF | TGTGCCAGCAGTCGGGGCTCTTCACCCCTCCACTTT
TRBD1 | TRBJ1-1 | TRBV6-1 | few | CASSRIPPGTGITEAFF | TGTGCCAGCAGTCGAATACCACCTGGGACAGGAATCACTGAAGCTTTCTTT
. | TRBJ2-7 | TRBV5-5 | . | CASSFGEGAYEQYF | TGTGCCAGCAGCTTCGGTGAGGGTGCCTACGAGCAGTACTTC
. | TRBJ1-5 | TRBV20-1 | . | CSASWGGNQPQHF | TGCAGTGCTAGTTGGGGAGGCAATCAGCCCCAGCATTTT
TRBD1 | TRBJ2-7 | TRBV20-1 | few | CSASGTGLDQQYF | TGCAGTGCTTCCGGGACAGGCCTCGACCAGCAGTACTTC
. | TRBJ1-2 | TRBV6-5 | . | CASSSRKGAANYGYTF | TGTGCCAGCAGTTCCCGGAAAGGGGCTGCTAACTATGGCTACACCTTC